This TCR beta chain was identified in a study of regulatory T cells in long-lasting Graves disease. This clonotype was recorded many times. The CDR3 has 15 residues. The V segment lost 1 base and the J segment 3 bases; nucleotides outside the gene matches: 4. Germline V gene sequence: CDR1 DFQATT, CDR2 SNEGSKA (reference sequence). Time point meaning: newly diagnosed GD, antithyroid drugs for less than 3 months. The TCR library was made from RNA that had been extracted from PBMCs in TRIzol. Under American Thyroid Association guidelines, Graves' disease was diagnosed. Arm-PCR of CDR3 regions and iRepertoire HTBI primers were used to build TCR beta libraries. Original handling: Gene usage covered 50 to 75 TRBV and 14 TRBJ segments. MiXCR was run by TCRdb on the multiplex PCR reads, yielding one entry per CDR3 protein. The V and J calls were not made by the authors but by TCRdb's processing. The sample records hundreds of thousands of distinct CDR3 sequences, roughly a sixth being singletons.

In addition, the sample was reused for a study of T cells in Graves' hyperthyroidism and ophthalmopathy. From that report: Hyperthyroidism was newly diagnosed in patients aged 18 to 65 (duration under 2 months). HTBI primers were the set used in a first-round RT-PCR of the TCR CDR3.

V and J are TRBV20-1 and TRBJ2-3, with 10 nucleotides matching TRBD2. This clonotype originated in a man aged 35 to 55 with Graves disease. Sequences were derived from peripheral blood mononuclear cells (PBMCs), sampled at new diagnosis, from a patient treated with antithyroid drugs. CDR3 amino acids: CSARGAGGRTDTQYF. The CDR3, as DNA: TGCAGTGCTAGAGGAGCGGGGGGGCGGACAGATACGCAGTATTTT.